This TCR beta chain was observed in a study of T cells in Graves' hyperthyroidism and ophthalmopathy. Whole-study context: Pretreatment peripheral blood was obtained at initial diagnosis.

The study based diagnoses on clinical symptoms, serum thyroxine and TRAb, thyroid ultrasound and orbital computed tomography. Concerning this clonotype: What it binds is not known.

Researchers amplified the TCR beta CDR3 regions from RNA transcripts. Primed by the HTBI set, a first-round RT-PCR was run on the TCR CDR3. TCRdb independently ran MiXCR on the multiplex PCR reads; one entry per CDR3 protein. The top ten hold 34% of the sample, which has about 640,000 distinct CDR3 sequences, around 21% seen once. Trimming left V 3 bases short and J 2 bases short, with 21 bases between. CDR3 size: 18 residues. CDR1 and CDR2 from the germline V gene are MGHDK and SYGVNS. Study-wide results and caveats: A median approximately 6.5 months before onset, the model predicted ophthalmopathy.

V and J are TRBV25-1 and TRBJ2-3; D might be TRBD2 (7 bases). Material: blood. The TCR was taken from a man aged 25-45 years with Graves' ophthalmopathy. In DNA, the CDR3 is TGTGCCAGCAGTGAGGGCGGGGGCAGGAGCGGGAACACAGATACGCAGTATTTT. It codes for CASSEGGGRSGNTDTQYF.